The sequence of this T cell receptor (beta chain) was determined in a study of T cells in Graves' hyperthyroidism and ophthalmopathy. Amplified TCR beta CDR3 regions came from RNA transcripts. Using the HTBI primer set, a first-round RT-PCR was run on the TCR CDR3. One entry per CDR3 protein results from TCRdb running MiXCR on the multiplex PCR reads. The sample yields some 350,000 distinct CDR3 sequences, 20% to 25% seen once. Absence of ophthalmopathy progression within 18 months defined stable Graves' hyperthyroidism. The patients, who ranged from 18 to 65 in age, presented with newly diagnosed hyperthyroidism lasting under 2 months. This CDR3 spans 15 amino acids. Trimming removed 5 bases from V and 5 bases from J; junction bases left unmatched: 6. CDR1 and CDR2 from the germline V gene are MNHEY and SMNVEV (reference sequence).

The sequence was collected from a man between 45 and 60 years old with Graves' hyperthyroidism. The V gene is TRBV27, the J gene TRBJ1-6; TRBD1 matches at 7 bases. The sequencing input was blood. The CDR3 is CASSRDRADNSPLHF. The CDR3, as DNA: TGTGCCAGCAGTAGAGACAGGGCCGATAATTCACCCCTCCACTTT.